Given below is one T cell receptor beta chain in context. It lacks a known antigen. No much larger clonotype is one base removed from it; base qualities were not supplied. The receptor library was made with the immunoSEQ multiplex PCR assay. In TCRdb, the immuneACCESS table is reduced to in-frame sequences with V and J assigned. These tables do not hold every clone; where another copy was compared, an unresolved V gene accounts for under half, and the others remain unexplained. The sample table holds 45,000 to 60,000 clones, of which about 77% were seen once. The top ten constitute 2% to 3% of the sample. V was cut back by 2 bases and J by 5 bases, leaving a gap of 16 bases between them. The CDR3 contains 15 residues, cysteine and phenylalanine counted. Only CDR3 DNA remains: 45 bases, in frame from the first base. The germline V gene supplies CDR1 MDHEN and CDR2 SYDVKM. Focal radiation therapy combined with CTLA-4 blockade (ipilimumab) was tested in patients with chemo-refractory metastatic non-small-cell lung cancer.

This sample is part of a study of radiotherapy plus CTLA-4 blockade in lung cancer (dated by TCRdb to the late 2010s). Study-wide context: Among the enrolled patients, under 20% had an objective response, and 31% reached disease control. The research as a whole found: After treatment with radiotherapy and ipilimumab, TCR clones that came from tumors expanded in the peripheral blood. Increased serum interferon-beta after radiation, together with early dynamic changes in blood T cell clones, were reported to be the strongest predictors of response.

This TCR was sampled from a human donor with non-small cell lung cancer whose response to radiotherapy plus ipilimumab could not be evaluated. The sequencing used peripheral blood, collected from a patient treated with radiotherapy plus ipilimumab. The V and J genes are TRBV28 and TRBJ2-7; possibly the D gene is TRBD1, per 8 matching bases. The CDR3 sequence is CASSLERDRINEQYF. In nucleotides, the sequence is TGTGCCAGCAGTTTAGAGCGGGACAGGATAAACGAGCAGTACTTC.